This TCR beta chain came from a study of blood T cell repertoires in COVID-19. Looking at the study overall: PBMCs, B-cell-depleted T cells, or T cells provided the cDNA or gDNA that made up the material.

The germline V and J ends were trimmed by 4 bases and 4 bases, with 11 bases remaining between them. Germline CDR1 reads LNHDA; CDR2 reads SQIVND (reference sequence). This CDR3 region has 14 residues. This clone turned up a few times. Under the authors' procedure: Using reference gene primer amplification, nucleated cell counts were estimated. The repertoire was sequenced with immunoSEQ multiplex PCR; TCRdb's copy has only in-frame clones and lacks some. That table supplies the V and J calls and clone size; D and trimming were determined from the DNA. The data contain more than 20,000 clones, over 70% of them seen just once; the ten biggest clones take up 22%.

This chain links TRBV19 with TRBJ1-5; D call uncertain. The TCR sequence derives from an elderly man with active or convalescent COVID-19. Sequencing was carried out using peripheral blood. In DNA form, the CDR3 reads TGTGCCAGTAGTAGATCAGGAAATAATCAGCCCCAGCATTTT. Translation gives CASSRSGNNQPQHF.